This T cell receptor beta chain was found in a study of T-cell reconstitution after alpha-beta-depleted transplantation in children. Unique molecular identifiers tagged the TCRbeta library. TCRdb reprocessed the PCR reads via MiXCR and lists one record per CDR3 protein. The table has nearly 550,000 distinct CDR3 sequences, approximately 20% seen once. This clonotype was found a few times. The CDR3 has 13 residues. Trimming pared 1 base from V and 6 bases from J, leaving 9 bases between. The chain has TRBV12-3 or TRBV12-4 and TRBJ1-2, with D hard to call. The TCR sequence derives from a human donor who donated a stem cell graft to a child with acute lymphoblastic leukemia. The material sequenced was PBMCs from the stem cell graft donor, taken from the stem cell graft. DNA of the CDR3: TGTGCCAGCAGTTTAGACAAAATAAATGGCTACACCTTC. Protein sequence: CASSLDKINGYTF.